This TCR beta chain was identified during a study of cytomegalovirus exposure and HLA in healthy donors. Notes on this clone: Its antigen is unknown.

Findings and limits, study-wide: A few V segments could not be told apart, such as TRBV6-2 and TRBV6-3, and were left out. In a later analysis, V- and J-gene trimming of beta chains associated with a DCLRE1C missense variant, replicated independently.

This CDR3 spans 17 amino acids. Trimming left V 6 bases short and J 0 bases short, with 18 bases between. CDR1 is KGHSH, CDR2 LQKENI, per germline. Donors were ostensibly healthy at sampling, although undocumented immune exposures were probable. The PCR contained 60 Vbeta and 13 Jbeta primers. Clones were read by immunoSEQ multiplex PCR, and TCRdb kept only the in-frame ones, dropping some. The sample comprises 25,000 to 35,000 clones, 35% to 55% of which are singletons, and approximately 2% rests with the top ten. The rearrangement joins TRBV18 to TRBJ1-5; perhaps TRBD1 as D (6 bases). The specimen was PBMCs. The sequence was obtained from a woman aged 50 to 65 in good health and CMV-seronegative. The chain's CDR3 is CASSPRGADLSNQPQHF. CDR3 sequence (DNA): TGTGCCAGCTCCCCCCGGGGGGCGGACCTTAGCAATCAGCCCCAGCATTTT.